Detailed here is one TCR beta chain. Germline loops: CDR1 MNHNS, CDR2 SASEGT. This CDR3 comprises 16 residues. The V segment lost 0 bases and the J segment 8 bases; nucleotides outside the gene matches: 6. This record belongs to a study of blood T cell repertoires in COVID-19. About the research overall: The origin of the acute and convalescent COVID-19 samples was the United States, Italy and Spain.

Individuals drawn from 20 to 25 US areas were about 18 to 90 years old. Sequencing was performed with immunoSEQ multiplex PCR; in TCRdb, only in-frame clones are kept and a portion is missing. The sample shows roughly 280,000 clones, roughly 86% of them seen only once. The sequenced sample was PBMCs or T cells enriched from blood (not recorded which). The chain couples TRBV6-1 to TRBJ1-4; 10 positions match TRBD1. The sequence derives from a woman aged 60-75 years who had recovered from COVID-19. CDR3 nucleotides: TGTGCCAGCAGTGAAGCGCAGGGACAGGGGTCGGAAAAACTGTTTTTT. This gives the protein CASSEAQGQGSEKLFF.